This T cell receptor (beta chain) was observed in a study of shared T cell receptors in the human thymus. Method: immunoSEQ multiplex PCR; TCRdb's copy keeps in-frame clones and lacks some. The sample lists approximately 580,000 clones; around 78% were seen once. CDR1 is SEHNR and CDR2 is FQNEAQ in the germline V gene (reference sequence). This CDR3 has 16 residues. V dropped 8 bases and J dropped 0; count of bases not matched to a gene: 8. This clone was found a few times. This sample also belongs to another study, concerning human thymus T cells.

The clonotype originates from a boy younger than two with a congenital heart defect. The V gene is TRBV7-9, the J gene TRBJ2-1; 9 nucleotides match TRBD2. What was sequenced was thymocytes. In nucleotides, the CDR3 is TGTGCCAGCGACGGGCTAGCGGGGATCTCCTACAATGAGCAGTTCTTC. Protein: CASDGLAGISYNEQFF.